One T cell receptor beta chain is described in this entry. No antigen is known for it. The sample originates from a study of OX40 agonist ivuxolimab in advanced cancers. Study-level background: Dose-escalation cases comprised hepatocellular carcinoma, melanoma, renal cell or head and neck cancer.

Study findings and constraints: CD8+ T cells showed, on average, more clonal expansion than CD4+ cells. Partial responders receiving 0.1-3.0 mg/kg showed among the lowest clonal expansion.

Germline CDR1 is MRHNA and CDR2 is SNTAGT. The CDR3 spans 13 residues. V shed 6 bases and J shed 5 bases, with 13 bases lying between them. The assay was immunoSEQ multiplex PCR, and TCRdb's table has in-frame clones only and misses some. The data show 70,000 to 85,000 clones, with about 85% seen just once and 0.8% to 1% held by the top ten. The V call is TRBV6-4, the J call TRBJ1-1; D uncertain. The origin of this receptor is an adult with an advanced solid tumor such as melanoma, head and neck, liver or kidney cancer. Sequenced material: CD4+ or CD8+ T cells sorted from blood, taken in a trial of the OX40 agonist ivuxolimab. The CDR3 loop reads CASSAEGGTEAFF. The CDR3 DNA reads as TGTGCCAGCAGCGCGGAGGGAGGGACTGAAGCTTTCTTT.